Below, 27 T cell receptor beta chains from the same sample are listed, as sequenced in a study of T cells in Graves' hyperthyroidism and ophthalmopathy (dated by TCRdb to the late 2010s). Receptors were amplified or captured by multiplex PCR. Sequencing relied on an Illumina HiSeq 2000. The TCR beta CDR3 regions were amplified from the RNA transcripts. A first-round RT-PCR of the TCR CDR3 used the HTBI primer set with the Qiagen OneStep RT-PCR kit. TCRdb itself trimmed the public reads at Q25 with fastp, ran MiXCR and retained productive beta chains. CDR3 protein duplicates are merged, each entry listing the most common genes and DNA. In this sample the table shows approximately 600,000 distinct CDR3 sequences, 14% to 15% of which occur a single time. About 3.9% of the sample is taken by the ten largest. Sequencing was performed on blood. These receptors were collected from a woman aged 40 to 49 with Graves' ophthalmopathy.

This clonotype was seen repeatedly, ten times or more. This chain connects TRBV6-1 to TRBJ1-2; D remains unclear. Looked up from germline, CDR1 is MNHNS and CDR2 is SASEGT. V was clipped by 6 bases and J by 8 bases, with 13 bases between them. The CDR3 is 12 amino acids. The CDR3 nucleotides are TGTGCCAGCAGCAACTTCGCTGGAGGCTACACCTTC. Translated: CASSNFAGGYTF.

This clonotype has at least ten counts. The J gene is TRBJ1-1, the V gene TRBV19; D unresolved. The CDR3 consists of 14 residues. Trimming took 4 bases from V and 1 from J, leaving 10 bases between them. Germline V gene sequence: CDR1 LNHDA, CDR2 SQIVND (reference sequence). As DNA, the CDR3 is TGTGCCAGTAGTAGGGCTGAGGGGAACACTGAAGCTTTCTTT. Its protein is CASSRAEGNTEAFF.

There are many counts of this clonotype. The J gene is TRBJ1-1, the V gene TRBV6-5; 9 nucleotides agree with TRBD1. In germline, CDR1 is MNHEY, CDR2 SVGAGI. Trimming at V came to 4 bases and at J to 8 bases, leaving 5 bases not matched to a gene. The CDR3 loop spans 13 amino acids. CDR3 residues: CASSWTGAFEAFF. DNA of the CDR3: TGTGCCAGCAGTTGGACAGGGGCCTTCGAAGCTTTCTTT.

This clonotype showed up many times. The CDR3 nucleotides read TGTGCCAGCAGTTCCGACGGCAGGGACTGTGTAAAGTTTTTCTACGAGCAGTACTTC. This gives the protein CASSSDGRDCVKFFYEQYF. This chain joins TRBV27 and TRBJ2-7; D possibly corresponds to TRBD2 (6 bases). CDR3 size: 19 residues. The V and J ends lost 4 bases and 3 bases respectively, with 28 bases between them. Germline assignment: CDR1 MNHEY and CDR2 SMNVEV (reference sequence).

The chain's CDR3 is CASSIGREETQYF. Written as DNA, the CDR3 is TGTGCCAGTAGTATCGGCAGGGAGGAGACCCAGTACTTC. V usage is TRBV19 and J usage is TRBJ2-5; D might be TRBD1 or TRBD2, each matching 5 bases. CDR3 length: 13 residues. V was pared by 3 bases and J by 5 bases, with 10 bases between. Germline CDR1 reads LNHDA; CDR2 reads SQIVND (reference sequence).

This clonotype was seen repeatedly, ten times or more. The V and J genes are TRBV28 and TRBJ2-5; 9 bases agree with TRBD1. Germline CDR1 is MDHEN and CDR2 is SYDVKM. CDR3 length: 18 residues. Trimming took 6 bases from V and 5 from J; bases not matched to a gene: 19. CDR3 sequence: CASRVMKDRGGKSETQYF. CDR3 in DNA: TGTGCCAGCAGGGTGATGAAGGACAGGGGAGGAAAAAGTGAGACCCAGTACTTC.

This clonotype showed up many times. The genes are TRBV4-3 and TRBJ2-7; no definite D call. Germline V gives CDR1 LGHNA, CDR2 YSLEER. V lost 4 bases, J lost 3 bases, and 10 bases lay in between. The CDR3 is 13 residues long. The DNA for the CDR3 is TGCGCCAGCAGCCCAGAGATTAGCTACGAGCAGTACTTC. Translated, it gives CASSPEISYEQYF.

This clonotype was counted at least ten times. The chain joins TRBV28 to TRBJ2-7, with D perhaps TRBD1 (5 bases). CDR1 is MDHEN and CDR2 is SYDVKM in the germline V gene. This CDR3 region has 15 residues. Between the trimmed V and J ends, which lost 1 base and 9 bases, there was a span of 19 bases. In nucleotides, the CDR3 is TGTGCCAGCAGTTTATTGGGCAGGGTGGAGAACGGGCAGTACTTC. This encodes CASSLLGRVENGQYF.

This clonotype was counted many times. This CDR3 reads CASSQALAGQETQYF. The CDR3, as DNA: TGTGCCAGCAGCCAAGCCCTAGCGGGACAAGAGACCCAGTACTTC. The rearrangement uses TRBV6-1 and TRBJ2-5; 9 nucleotides line up with TRBD2. Looked up from germline, CDR1 is MNHNS and CDR2 is SASEGT. Trimming removed 6 bases from V and 2 bases from J; junction bases left unmatched: 7. CDR3 size: 15 residues.

This clonotype came up many times. This chain links TRBV6-1 with TRBJ1-2, with TRBD1 as a possible D gene (5 bases). Trimming stripped 3 bases from V and 5 bases from J, with 19 bases between. The CDR3 sequence is 16 residues long. CDR1 is MNHNS, CDR2 SASEGT, per germline. The CDR3 region has the DNA TGTGCCAGCAGTGATACGGGCGATCCGGGGCGGTATGGCTACACCTTC. Translating it yields CASSDTGDPGRYGYTF.

This chain connects TRBV24-1 to TRBJ2-5; TRBD1 is a possible D gene (7 bases). The CDR3 has 16 amino acids. Per the germline V gene, CDR1 is KGHDR and CDR2 is SFDVKD. V lost 1 base to trimming and J lost 5 bases, with 16 bases between them. CDR3 protein: CATSDLSRTGGETQYF. CDR3 sequence (DNA): TGTGCCACCAGTGATTTATCCAGGACAGGAGGGGAGACCCAGTACTTC.

The chain employs TRBV11-2 and TRBJ1-1; D unresolved. The CDR3 has 14 residues. V shed 1 base and J shed 4 bases, with 10 bases lying between them. Germline loops: CDR1 SGHAT, CDR2 FQNNGV. As DNA, the CDR3 is TGTGCCAGCAGCTTAGTCCCCCTAGGCACTGAAGCTTTCTTT. This translates into CASSLVPLGTEAFF.

This clonotype was observed many times. The V gene is TRBV28, the J gene TRBJ2-7, with a weak D call TRBD1 (6 bases). CDR3 length equals 14 residues. Trimming took off 5 bases at V and 5 bases at J, with 16 bases between the two ends. Looked up from germline, CDR1 is MDHEN and CDR2 is SYDVKM. As DNA, the CDR3 is TGTGCCAGCAGTACCCCCCGACAGGTCCACGAGCAGTACTTC. It codes for CASSTPRQVHEQYF.

This clonotype was seen repeatedly, ten times or more. V gene TRBV19 combines with J gene TRBJ1-1; maybe TRBD1 (5 bases). The CDR3 runs to 13 residues. The germline V and J ends were trimmed by 3 bases and 5 bases, with 10 bases remaining between them. Per germline, CDR1 LNHDA and CDR2 SQIVND (reference sequence). The CDR3 region has the DNA TGTGCCAGTAGTATCGTTGACAGAACTGAAGCTTTCTTT. Its translation is CASSIVDRTEAFF.

The chain is built from TRBV10-2 and TRBJ2-3; D is unclear. The CDR3 is made up of 11 amino acids. The V end was cut by 8 bases, the J end by 2 bases, with 5 bases between. Looked up from germline, CDR1 is WSHSY and CDR2 is SAAADI. The CDR3: CASWDTDTQYF. As DNA, the CDR3 is TGCGCCAGCTGGGACACAGATACGCAGTATTTT.

With regard to this clonotype: This clone may be a read error of a much larger clone one base away. The chain recombines TRBV19 with TRBJ1-2, with a tentative D call TRBD1 (5 bases). There are 13 residues in the CDR3. Germline values: CDR1 LNHDA, CDR2 SQIVND (reference sequence). Trimming removed 4 bases at V and 2 bases at J, with 8 bases between. Here the CDR3 DNA reads TGTGCCAGTAGTAACCGGGACAACTATGGCTACACCTTC. It is translated as CASSNRDNYGYTF.

This clonotype was found many times. The chain has TRBV20-1 and TRBJ1-5, with D tentatively TRBD1 (6 bases). Deletions cut 6 bases from V and 0 bases from J, with 18 bases between. Looked up from germline, CDR1 is DFQATT and CDR2 is SNEGSKA (reference sequence). The CDR3 covers 16 residues. CDR3: CSASLGGAGSNQPQHF. The CDR3 nucleotides read TGCAGTGCGTCCCTGGGGGGGGCCGGTAGCAATCAGCCCCAGCATTTT.

This clonotype appeared many times. V usage is TRBV2 and J usage is TRBJ2-7, with 10 positions matching TRBD2. The V and J ends lost 6 bases and 4 bases, in that order; junction bases with no gene match: 0. CDR1 and CDR2 (germline): SNHLY, FYNNEI. The CDR3 extends over 12 amino acids. CDR3 DNA: TGTGCCAGCAGACTAGCGGGGTACGAGCAGTACTTC. This gives the protein CASRLAGYEQYF.

This clonotype has at least ten counts. The chain recombines TRBV2 with TRBJ1-2, with 7 bases fitting TRBD1. The germline V gene has CDR1 SNHLY and CDR2 FYNNEI. The CDR3 extends over 14 amino acids. The trim removed 4 bases at V and 7 bases at J, leaving 9 bases unmatched. The DNA of the CDR3 is TGTGCCAGCAGTGCTGGGACAGCTTCACCTGGCTACACCTTC. Amino acids: CASSAGTASPGYTF.

This clonotype was observed a few times. The chain carries TRBV4-3 and TRBJ1-2; no definite D call. V was trimmed by 2 bases and J by 5 bases, leaving 9 bases between them. This CDR3 contains 13 residues. Germline V gives CDR1 LGHNA, CDR2 YSLEER. The CDR3 protein is CASSQWMGYGYTF. The CDR3 nucleotides are TGCGCCAGCAGCCAATGGATGGGGTATGGCTACACCTTC.

This clonotype was seen many times. The rearrangement links TRBV12-3 or TRBV12-4 to TRBJ2-7, with TRBD2 identical over 10 bases. This CDR3 is 19 amino acids long. J lost 3 bases, V lost 3 bases, and 17 bases had no gene match. CDR3 sequence reads: CASSFRPSGSRYYYYEQYF. CDR3 nucleotide sequence: TGTGCCAGCAGTTTCCGTCCTAGCGGGAGCCGCTATTACTACTACGAGCAGTACTTC.

This clonotype has ten or more counts. V gene TRBV29-1 combines with J gene TRBJ2-5; D is ambiguous. Germline V CDR1 and CDR2: SQVTM, ANQGSEA. The CDR3 length is 14 residues. Deletions cut 6 bases from V and 2 bases from J, with 16 bases between. Here the CDR3 reads CSVGSRGRQETQYF. Written as DNA, the CDR3 is TGCAGCGTGGGCTCACGAGGACGGCAAGAGACCCAGTACTTC.

J is TRBJ1-5 and V is TRBV28, with D perhaps matching TRBD1 (6 bases). The CDR3 loop spans 15 amino acids. Per the germline V gene, CDR1 is MDHEN and CDR2 is SYDVKM. The ends were cut back, 6 bases at V and 3 bases at J, with 15 bases in the middle. The CDR3 coding sequence is TGTGCCAGCAGGTTACAGGGAGGGCTCAATCAGCCCCAGCATTTT. It codes for CASRLQGGLNQPQHF.

There are a few counts of this clonotype. The gene calls are TRBV7-9 and TRBJ2-5; 11 bases match TRBD2. The ends lost 5 bases at V and 9 bases at J; junction bases unmatched: 11. Germline CDR1 SEHNR, CDR2 FQNEAQ (reference sequence). The CDR3 extends over 15 amino acids. CDR3 bases: TGTGCCAGCAGCCCCCCCGGGACTAGCGGTGGAGCCCAGTACTTC. Translating it yields CASSPPGTSGGAQYF.

About this clonotype itself: This may come from a read error, since a much larger clone is one base off. The chain combines TRBV2 with TRBJ2-7; D perhaps matches TRBD2 (6 bases). Germline V gene sequence: CDR1 SNHLY, CDR2 FYNNEI. This CDR3 region has 15 residues. In DNA form, the CDR3 reads TGTGTCAGCAGTGTGGCGGCTAGCGACCCCTACGAGCAGTACTTC. This codes for CVSSVAASDPYEQYF.

This clonotype was seen ten or more times. V is TRBV2 and J is TRBJ1-2; D may be TRBD1 (5 bases). The V and J ends lost 4 bases and 8 bases respectively, with 20 bases between them. CDR3 size: 15 residues. The germline V gene has CDR1 SNHLY and CDR2 FYNNEI. CDR3 protein: CASSVQGTGSGGYTF. In nucleotides, the CDR3 is TGTGCCAGCAGTGTCCAGGGAACGGGGTCAGGGGGCTACACCTTC. Full variable domain (outside the CDR3, taken from reference TRBV2 and TRBJ1-2): EPEVTQTPSHQVTQMGQEVILRCVPISNHLYFYWYRQILGQKVEFLVSFYNNEISEKSEIFDDQFSVERPDGSNFTLKIRSTKLEDSAMYFCASSVQGTGSGGYTFGSGTRLTVV.

This clonotype was observed a few times. Its ends do not fully match the called genes, so a read error is possible. The chain couples TRBV4-1 to TRBJ1-5, with no clear D. This CDR3 has 15 residues. In germline, CDR1 is MGHRA, CDR2 YSYEKL. DNA of the CDR3: TGCGCCAGCGGCCAATTCCGGGATAGCAATCAGCCCCAGCATTTT. It yields the protein CASGQFRDSNQPQHF.